Shown below are 26 T cell receptor beta chains from a single sample sequenced in a study of Ad26.COV2.S vaccination and SARS-CoV-2 variants. Treatment described: some 20 received Ad26.COV2.S at low or high dose, single or two shots; several received placebo; per-sample allocation not given. Collection of samples fell on day 63 after the first vaccine or placebo injection. The repertoire was sequenced with immunoSEQ multiplex PCR; TCRdb's copy has only in-frame clones and lacks some. The sample consists of fewer than 300,000 clones, over 75% of them appearing once. Sequences were derived from peripheral blood, sampled in a trial of Ad26.COV2.S vaccine versus placebo. The receptor source for this set is a person between 18 and 59 years old who received the Ad26.COV2.S COVID-19 vaccine or a placebo.

J is TRBJ1-5 and V is TRBV2; TRBD1 matches at 8 bases. Germline values: CDR1 SNHLY, CDR2 FYNNEI. Losses at the gene ends were 7 bases for V and 5 bases for J; bases not matched to a gene: 7. This CDR3 is built from 14 residues. The CDR3 bases are TGTGCCAGCATGGGGGAGACAGGGGATCAGCCCCAGCATTTT. Protein: CASMGETGDQPQHF.

This rearrangement joins TRBV9 to TRBJ2-2; D may be TRBD1 (6 bases). Trimming shortened V by 2 bases and J by 1 base, and 9 bases separated the two germline ends. The germline V gene has CDR1 SGDLS and CDR2 YYNGEE. The CDR3 covers 15 residues. The chain's CDR3 is CASSVTGLNTGELFF. The CDR3 DNA is TGTGCCAGCAGCGTGACAGGCCTGAACACCGGGGAGCTGTTTTTT.

This chain links TRBV5-1 with TRBJ2-5; 7 nucleotides match TRBD2. CDR1 is SGHRS and CDR2 is YFSETQ in the germline V gene. V lost 3 bases to trimming and J lost 1 base; unmatched junction nucleotides: 3. The CDR3 spans 14 residues. In nucleotides, the CDR3 is TGCGCCAGCAGCTCGACTAGCCCCCAAGAGACCCAGTACTTC. Translating it yields CASSSTSPQETQYF.

V and J are TRBV10-3 and TRBJ2-2; D is perhaps TRBD1 (5 bases). This CDR3 has 13 amino acids. The germline gives CDR1 ENHRY, CDR2 SYGVKD. The germline V and J ends were trimmed by 10 bases and 0 bases, with 9 bases remaining between them. The CDR3 spells CASQGTNTGELFF. DNA for the CDR3: TGTGCCAGTCAGGGCACGAACACCGGGGAGCTGTTTTTT.

The chain carries TRBV19 and TRBJ2-7; TRBD2 aligns across 7 bases. The CDR3 spans 15 residues. Per the germline V gene, CDR1 is LNHDA and CDR2 is SQIVND (reference sequence). The V gene end was trimmed by 5 bases and the J gene end by 0 bases; junction bases not matched to a gene: 7. CDR3 sequence reads: CASSDLAASSYEQYF. CDR3 DNA: TGTGCCAGTAGTGACCTAGCGGCTAGCTCCTACGAGCAGTACTTC.

V usage is TRBV7-8 and J usage is TRBJ1-1, with D maybe TRBD1 (5 bases). The V gene lost 2 bases and the J gene lost 4 bases, with 17 bases spanning the gap. Germline values: CDR1 SGHVS, CDR2 FQNEAQ. This CDR3 is 16 amino acids long. CDR3 DNA: TGTGCCAGCAGCTTAAGGTTTGGTAGGGGCATCACTGAAGCTTTCTTT. Its protein product is CASSLRFGRGITEAFF.

The chain carries TRBV18 and TRBJ2-1, with TRBD2 as a possible D gene (6 bases). Germline CDR1 and CDR2: KGHSH and LQKENI. The CDR3 runs to 16 residues. V lost 1 base, J lost 3 bases, and 13 bases lay in between. The CDR3 DNA reads TGTGCCAGCTCACCACTAGCGGAGGTGATCTACAATGAGCAGTTCTTC. Translated: CASSPLAEVIYNEQFF.

The rearrangement links TRBV7-2 to TRBJ1-1, with a weak D call TRBD1 (6 bases). This CDR3 has 16 residues. The V end lost 5 bases, the J end lost 0 bases, and 16 bases lay between the germline ends. The germline V gene has CDR1 SGHTA and CDR2 FQGNSA. CDR3 nucleotides: TGTGCCAGCAGCCCTCACCAAGGACAGATGAACACTGAAGCTTTCTTT. This encodes CASSPHQGQMNTEAFF.

CDR3 loop: CASSTSGAYNEQFF. The CDR3 bases are TGTGCCAGCAGCACGTCGGGCGCCTACAATGAGCAGTTCTTC. This chain uses TRBV7-9 with TRBJ2-1, with no clear D. V shed 5 bases and J shed 2 bases, with 10 bases lying between them. The V gene's germline CDR1 is SEHNR and CDR2 FQNEAQ (reference sequence). CDR3 length: 14 residues.

The CDR3 sequence: CASKRDASGNTEAFF. As DNA, the CDR3 is TGTGCCAGTAAGAGGGACGCCTCAGGGAACACTGAAGCTTTCTTT. This sequence joins TRBV19 and TRBJ1-1; perhaps TRBD1 as D (5 bases). The CDR3 totals 15 residues. Trimming removed 7 bases from V and 1 base from J, with 16 bases in between. Per the germline V gene, CDR1 is LNHDA and CDR2 is SQIVND (reference sequence).

Only a few counts were recorded for this clone. The CDR3 protein is CASTGRGSYEQYF. CDR3 nucleotide sequence: TGTGCCAGCACCGGGAGGGGGTCCTACGAGCAGTACTTC. The gene calls are TRBV5-6 and TRBJ2-7, with 8 bases aligning to TRBD2. The CDR3 is 13 residues long. Looked up from germline, CDR1 is SGHDT and CDR2 is YYEEEE. Losses at the gene ends were 6 bases for V and 1 base for J; bases not matched to a gene: 3.

The rearrangement links TRBV7-6 to TRBJ1-1, with D perhaps matching TRBD1 (6 bases). Germline V gives CDR1 SGHVS, CDR2 FNYEAQ. The length of the CDR3 is 17 residues. V gave up 3 bases and J gave up 1 base, with 18 bases separating them. CDR3 bases: TGTGCCAGCAGCTTCTATCTTACCGGGACACGGAACACTGAAGCTTTCTTT. Translation: CASSFYLTGTRNTEAFF.

This chain joins TRBV10-1 and TRBJ2-1, with 12 bases aligning to TRBD1. There are 15 residues in the CDR3. Per the germline V gene, CDR1 is WNHNN and CDR2 is SYGVQD (reference sequence). V lost 8 bases to trimming and J lost 8 bases; unmatched junction nucleotides: 10. The CDR3, as DNA: TGCGCCAGCCAGAAGGGACAGGGGGCAAGCGATGAGCAGTTCTTC. Translating gives CASQKGQGASDEQFF.

The rearrangement links TRBV29-1 to TRBJ2-2, with 7 bases that match TRBD1. Germline V gene sequence: CDR1 SQVTM, CDR2 ANQGSEA. The CDR3 extends over 14 amino acids. With 8 bases clipped from V and 2 bases from J, the junction kept 8 bases outside the gene matches. Here the CDR3 reads CSPRQGANTGELFF. The CDR3 bases are TGCAGCCCTAGACAGGGCGCCAACACCGGGGAGCTGTTTTTT.

The chain employs TRBV6-5 and TRBJ1-2, with 10 bases matching TRBD1. The CDR3 consists of 16 residues. The germline V gene encodes CDR1 MNHEY and CDR2 SVGAGI. V lost 2 bases and J lost 7; bases outside the gene matches: 10. CDR3 nucleotides: TGTGCCAGCAGTTACGCCTCCGGGACAGGGGTTTCTGGCTACACCTTC. Translating it yields CASSYASGTGVSGYTF.

The V and J genes are TRBV6-2 or TRBV6-3 and TRBJ1-3; no firm D call. CDR3 length: 16 amino acids. Germline lookup yields CDR1 MNHEY and CDR2 SVGEGT. V was pared by 4 bases and J by 1 base, with 14 bases between. Here the CDR3 DNA reads TGTGCCAGCAGTTTGTGGGCAGCATCTTCTGGAAACACCATATATTTT. Translating gives CASSLWAASSGNTIYF.

This sequence joins TRBV4-3 and TRBJ1-4; 10 nucleotides align to TRBD1. Germline CDR1 is LGHNA and CDR2 is YSLEER. The CDR3 has 15 amino acids. The V gene end was trimmed by 2 bases and the J gene end by 5 bases; junction bases not matched to a gene: 2. Here the CDR3 DNA reads TGCGCCAGCAGCCAATTGGGACAGGGGAATGAAAAACTGTTTTTT. Protein product: CASSQLGQGNEKLFF.

The rearrangement joins TRBV12-3 or TRBV12-4 to TRBJ1-2; D not resolved. The CDR3 extends over 13 amino acids. Trimming took 2 bases from V and 5 from J, leaving 9 bases between them. CDR3 protein: CASSLRSLYGYTF. Here the CDR3 DNA reads TGTGCCAGCAGTTTACGCAGTTTATATGGCTACACCTTC.

The chain couples TRBV23-1 to TRBJ2-1; the D gene is possibly TRBD2 (6 bases). TRBV23-1 is filed as an ORF, its function uncertain. The CDR3 extends over 15 amino acids. Trimming removed 8 bases at V and 3 bases at J, with 17 bases between. The CDR3: CASPRSSGHYNEQFF. In DNA, the CDR3 is TGCGCCAGCCCCCGAAGTAGCGGACACTACAATGAGCAGTTCTTC.

The rearrangement joins TRBV20-1 to TRBJ1-4; no definite D call. The CDR3 covers 11 residues. CDR1 and CDR2 from the germline V gene are DFQATT and SNEGSKA (reference sequence). The ends were cut back, 6 bases at V and 7 bases at J, with 9 bases in the middle. CDR3 sequence (DNA): TGCAGTGCCAGCGTCCGTGAAAAACTGTTTTTT. Protein sequence: CSASVREKLFF.

The chain employs TRBV4-1 and TRBJ1-2, with unresolved D. Germline CDR1 and CDR2: MGHRA and YSYEKL. Trimming shortened V by 0 bases and J by 2 bases, and 4 bases separated the two germline ends. The CDR3 sequence is 13 residues long. The CDR3 is CASSQDQNYGYTF. For the CDR3, the DNA is TGCGCCAGCAGCCAAGATCAGAACTATGGCTACACCTTC.

The chain couples TRBV6-5 to TRBJ1-1; D possibly corresponds to TRBD1 (6 bases). The CDR3 extends over 13 amino acids. Deletions cut 5 bases from V and 2 bases from J, with 9 bases between. The germline gives CDR1 MNHEY, CDR2 SVGAGI. The DNA of the CDR3 is TGTGCCAGCAGTCAACAGGGTAACACTGAAGCTTTCTTT. Its translation: CASSQQGNTEAFF.

As to this clone: Other DNA variants within this sample encode the same CDR3. The rearrangement links TRBV7-2 to TRBJ2-5, with D perhaps TRBD1 (6 bases). This CDR3 is 14 amino acids long. Trimming removed 5 bases at V and 2 bases at J, with 12 bases between. Germline CDR1 is SGHTA and CDR2 is FQGNSA. CDR3 loop: CASSPGQRQETQYF. The CDR3 DNA sequence: TGTGCCAGCAGCCCTGGACAGAGGCAAGAGACCCAGTACTTC.

J is TRBJ1-2 and V is TRBV9; D perhaps matches TRBD1 (5 bases). Germline CDR1 reads SGDLS; CDR2 reads YYNGEE. V shed 3 bases and J shed 0 bases, with 12 bases lying between them. The CDR3 has 15 amino acids. DNA of the CDR3: TGTGCCAGCAGCGCCTCAGGGACCTCTAACTATGGCTACACCTTC. This translates into CASSASGTSNYGYTF.

The genes are TRBV29-1 and TRBJ1-2, with a possible D match to TRBD1 (6 bases). The germline V gene encodes CDR1 SQVTM and CDR2 ANQGSEA. The CDR3 has 13 residues. V lost 2 bases to trimming and J lost 3 bases, with 10 bases between them. The CDR3 region is CSVETGGYYGYTF. The CDR3 DNA reads as TGCAGCGTTGAAACGGGGGGCTACTATGGCTACACCTTC.

The chain joins TRBV5-1 to TRBJ1-2; possible D gene TRBD1, 6 bases. The CDR3 is made up of 13 amino acids. Trimming left V 4 bases short and J 8 bases short, with 15 bases between. CDR1 and CDR2 from the germline V gene are SGHRS and YFSETQ. The CDR3 loop is CASSPGGQGGYTF. DNA for the CDR3: TGCGCCAGCAGCCCCGGAGGTCAGGGGGGCTACACCTTC. The whole variable domain, remainder taken from reference TRBV5-1 and TRBJ1-2, is KAGVTQTPRYLIKTRGQQVTLSCSPISGHRSVSWYQQTPGQGLQFLFEYFSETQRNKGNFPGRFSGRQFSNSRSEMNVSTLELGDSALYLCASSPGGQGGYTFGSGTRLTVV.